This TCR beta chain was captured in a study of Ad26.COV2.S vaccination and SARS-CoV-2 variants. Study details: The donor was enrolled in the Ad26.COV2.S arm of the COV1001 trial. Study-wide results and caveats: Among vaccine recipients, spike-specific TCR breadth exceeded that of placebo recipients.

Sequenced by immunoSEQ multiplex PCR; TCRdb stores in-frame clones only, minus some. This table has about 680,000 clones, 89% appearing once. As to this clone: Antigen: not known.

Treatment of the sample: over 15 received Ad26.COV2.S at low or high dose, single or two shots; roughly five received placebo; per-sample allocation not given. At day 63 after the first vaccine or placebo injection, samples were drawn. Vaccination employed an Ad26 vector expressing the Wuhan-strain SARS-CoV-2 spike. The V end lost 8 bases, the J end lost 2 bases, and 13 bases lay between the germline ends. CDR1 is MNHEY, CDR2 SMNVEV, per germline (reference sequence). This CDR3 has 14 residues. The origin of this receptor is a person between 18 and 59 years old who received the Ad26.COV2.S COVID-19 vaccine or a placebo. Sequencing used peripheral blood, obtained in a trial of Ad26.COV2.S vaccine versus placebo. V usage is TRBV27 and J usage is TRBJ2-1, with D perhaps given as TRBD1 or TRBD2 (5 bases each). The CDR3 DNA is TGTGCCAGCGCCTGGAGAGGGGCCTACAATGAGCAGTTCTTC. Translating gives CASAWRGAYNEQFF.